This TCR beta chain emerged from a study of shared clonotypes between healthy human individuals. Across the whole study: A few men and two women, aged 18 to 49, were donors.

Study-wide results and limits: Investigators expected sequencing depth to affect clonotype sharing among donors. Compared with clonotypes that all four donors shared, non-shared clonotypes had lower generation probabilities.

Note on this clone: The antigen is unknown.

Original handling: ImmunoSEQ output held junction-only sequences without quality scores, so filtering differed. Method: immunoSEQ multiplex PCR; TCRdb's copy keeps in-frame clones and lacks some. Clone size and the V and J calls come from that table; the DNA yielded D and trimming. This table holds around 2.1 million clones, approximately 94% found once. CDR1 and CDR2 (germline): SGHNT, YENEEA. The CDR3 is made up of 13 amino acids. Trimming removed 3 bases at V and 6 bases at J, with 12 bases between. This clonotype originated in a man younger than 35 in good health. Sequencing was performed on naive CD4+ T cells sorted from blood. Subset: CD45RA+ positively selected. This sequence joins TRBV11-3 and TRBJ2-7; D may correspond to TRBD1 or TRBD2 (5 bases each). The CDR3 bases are TGTGCCAGCAGCTTTGGGACCTTAGGCGAGCAGTACTTC. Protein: CASSFGTLGEQYF.